Each of the 8 T cell receptor beta chains below was sequenced from the same sample in a study of OX40 agonist ivuxolimab in advanced cancers. Produced via immunoSEQ multiplex PCR; TCRdb's table is partial and in-frame only. The data hold about 64,000 clones, with more than 75% observed a single time. The sequencing used CD4+ or CD8+ T cells sorted from blood, collected in a trial of the OX40 agonist ivuxolimab. These receptors were taken from an adult with an advanced solid tumor such as melanoma, head and neck, liver or kidney cancer.

This chain joins TRBV6-5 and TRBJ2-5, with D unresolved. Germline V CDR1 and CDR2: MNHEY, SVGAGI. V dropped 5 bases and J dropped 4 bases, with 14 bases sitting between them. The length of the CDR3 is 14 residues. The CDR3 DNA is TGTGCCAGCAGTCCCACGACCGATCGAGAGACCCAGTACTTC. Translated: CASSPTTDRETQYF.

The genes are TRBV11-2 and TRBJ2-7; no reliable D call. Germline CDR1 is SGHAT and CDR2 is FQNNGV. This CDR3 is 13 amino acids long. The V and J ends lost 1 base and 6 bases respectively, with 10 bases between them. The CDR3 DNA reads TGTGCCAGCAGCTTAGTTCGGAACGGCGAGCAGTACTTC. Translating it yields CASSLVRNGEQYF.

V and J are TRBV6-6 and TRBJ1-4; a weak D match, TRBD1 (6 bases). CDR1 is MNHNY, CDR2 SVGAGI, per germline (reference sequence). With 2 bases removed from V and 7 bases from J, the gap between germline ends came to 11 bases. This CDR3 is 14 amino acids long. The CDR3 DNA reads TGTGCCAGCAGTTACGGGTCAGGGGTTGAAAAACTGTTTTTT. It codes for CASSYGSGVEKLFF.

This clone is a singleton in its sample. The chain joins TRBV2 to TRBJ2-3; 15 nucleotides align to TRBD2. This CDR3 is 14 amino acids long. The ends lost 8 bases at V and 4 bases at J; junction bases unmatched: 1. CDR1 is SNHLY, CDR2 FYNNEI, per germline. The CDR3 sequence: CASGTSGRPDTQYF. CDR3 sequence (DNA): TGTGCCAGCGGGACTAGCGGGAGGCCAGATACGCAGTATTTT.

The V call is TRBV25-1, the J call TRBJ1-6; D not certain. The V gene's germline CDR1 is MGHDK and CDR2 SYGVNS. V was clipped by 3 bases and J by 11 bases, with 11 bases between them. The length of the CDR3 is 13 residues. The CDR3 here is CASSEPQRTPLHF. The CDR3, as DNA: TGTGCCAGCAGTGAGCCCCAGAGGACACCCCTCCACTTT.

This clone was counted between two and nine times. The chain is built from TRBV6-1 and TRBJ2-5; TRBD1 matches at 10 bases. The CDR3 length is 16 residues. Germline CDR1 reads MNHNS; CDR2 reads SASEGT. With V trimmed by 2 bases and J by 3 bases, 6 bases remained unmatched. The CDR3 loop reads CASSESGTGVEETQYF. The CDR3 nucleotides read TGTGCCAGCAGTGAATCGGGGACAGGGGTCGAAGAGACCCAGTACTTC.

The rearrangement joins TRBV29-1 to TRBJ2-3; the match to TRBD1 covers 7 bases. The V gene end was trimmed by 6 bases and the J gene end by 5 bases; junction bases not matched to a gene: 8. CDR3 size: 13 residues. Germline-derived CDR1 and CDR2 are SQVTM and ANQGSEA. The CDR3 loop is CSVGTVLRDTQYF. In nucleotides, the CDR3 is TGCAGCGTGGGGACAGTGCTAAGAGATACGCAGTATTTT.

The rearrangement joins TRBV30 to TRBJ2-1; D perhaps matches TRBD2 (7 bases). V was pared by 5 bases and J by 3 bases, with 14 bases between. The CDR3 loop spans 14 amino acids. Germline assignment: CDR1 GTSNPN and CDR2 SVGIG (reference sequence). The CDR3 sequence is CAWWGGLGYNEQFF. The CDR3 bases are TGTGCCTGGTGGGGGGGGCTAGGCTACAATGAGCAGTTCTTC.